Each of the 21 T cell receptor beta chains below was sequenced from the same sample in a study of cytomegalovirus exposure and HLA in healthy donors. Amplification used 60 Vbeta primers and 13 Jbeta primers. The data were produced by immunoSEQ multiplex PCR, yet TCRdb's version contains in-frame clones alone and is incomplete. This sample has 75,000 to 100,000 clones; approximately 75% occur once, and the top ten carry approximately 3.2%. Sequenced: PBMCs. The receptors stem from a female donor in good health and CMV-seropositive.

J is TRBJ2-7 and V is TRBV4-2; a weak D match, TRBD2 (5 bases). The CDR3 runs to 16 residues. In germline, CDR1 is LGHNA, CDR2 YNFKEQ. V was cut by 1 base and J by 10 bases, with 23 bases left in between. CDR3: CASSQGDPGSASHQYF. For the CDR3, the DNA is TGTGCCAGCAGCCAAGGGGATCCGGGATCTGCTTCTCATCAGTACTTC.

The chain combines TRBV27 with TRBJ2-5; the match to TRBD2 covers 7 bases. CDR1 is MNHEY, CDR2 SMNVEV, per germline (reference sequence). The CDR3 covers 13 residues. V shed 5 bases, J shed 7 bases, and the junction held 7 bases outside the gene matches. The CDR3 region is CASSPTSGGTQYF. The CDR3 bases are TGTGCCAGCAGTCCTACATCGGGGGGGACCCAGTACTTC.

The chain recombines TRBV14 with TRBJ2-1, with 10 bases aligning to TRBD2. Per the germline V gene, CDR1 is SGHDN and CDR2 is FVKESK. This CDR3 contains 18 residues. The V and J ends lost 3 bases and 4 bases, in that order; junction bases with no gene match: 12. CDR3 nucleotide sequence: TGTGCCAGCAGCCACGATTTTATAGCGGGAGGCCCATACAATGAGCAGTTCTTC. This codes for CASSHDFIAGGPYNEQFF.

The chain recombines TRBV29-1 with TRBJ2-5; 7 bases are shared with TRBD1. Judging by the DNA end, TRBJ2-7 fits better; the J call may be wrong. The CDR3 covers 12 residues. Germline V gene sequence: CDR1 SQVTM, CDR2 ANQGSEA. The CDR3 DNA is TGCAGCGTGGGGACAGCACCCTACGAGCAGTACTTC. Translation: CSVGTAPYEQYF.

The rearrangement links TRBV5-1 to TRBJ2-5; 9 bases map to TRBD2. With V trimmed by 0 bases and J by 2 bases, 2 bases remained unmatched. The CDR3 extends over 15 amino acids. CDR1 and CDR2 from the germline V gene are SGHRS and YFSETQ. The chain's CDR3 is CASSLGRGGQETQYF. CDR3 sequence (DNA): TGCGCCAGCAGCTTGGGGCGGGGGGGACAAGAGACCCAGTACTTC.

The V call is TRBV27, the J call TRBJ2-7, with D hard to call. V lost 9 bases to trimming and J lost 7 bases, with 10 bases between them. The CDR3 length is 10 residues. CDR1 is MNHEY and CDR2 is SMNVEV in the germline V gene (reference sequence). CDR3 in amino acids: CARGPKEQYF. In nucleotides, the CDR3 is TGTGCCAGGGGCCCCAAGGAGCAGTACTTC.

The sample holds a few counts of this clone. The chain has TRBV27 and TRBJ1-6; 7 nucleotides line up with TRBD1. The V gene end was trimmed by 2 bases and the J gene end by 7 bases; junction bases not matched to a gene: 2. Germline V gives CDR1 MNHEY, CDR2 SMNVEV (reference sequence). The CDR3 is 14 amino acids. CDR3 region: CASSLRDRNSPLHF. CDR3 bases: TGTGCCAGCAGTTTACGGGACAGAAATTCACCCCTCCACTTT.

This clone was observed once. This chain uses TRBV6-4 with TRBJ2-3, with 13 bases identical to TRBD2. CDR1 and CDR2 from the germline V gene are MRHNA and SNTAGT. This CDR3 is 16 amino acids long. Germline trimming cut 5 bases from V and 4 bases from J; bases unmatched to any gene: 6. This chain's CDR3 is CASSPRLAGGPDTQYF. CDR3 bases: TGTGCCAGCAGTCCACGACTAGCGGGGGGTCCAGATACGCAGTATTTT.

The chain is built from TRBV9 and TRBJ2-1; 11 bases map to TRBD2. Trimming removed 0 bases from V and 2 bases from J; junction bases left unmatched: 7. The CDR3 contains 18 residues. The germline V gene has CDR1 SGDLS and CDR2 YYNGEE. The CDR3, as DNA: TGTGCCAGCAGCGTAGGGCTAGCGGGAGGCGTTCCCTACAATGAGCAGTTCTTC. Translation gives CASSVGLAGGVPYNEQFF.

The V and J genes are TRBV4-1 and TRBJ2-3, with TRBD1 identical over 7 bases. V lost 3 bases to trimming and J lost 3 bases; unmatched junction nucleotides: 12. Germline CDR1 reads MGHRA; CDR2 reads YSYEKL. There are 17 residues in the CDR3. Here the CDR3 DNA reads TGCGCCAGCAGCCAGACCAAGACAGGGAGTGGGACAGATACGCAGTATTTT. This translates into CASSQTKTGSGTDTQYF.

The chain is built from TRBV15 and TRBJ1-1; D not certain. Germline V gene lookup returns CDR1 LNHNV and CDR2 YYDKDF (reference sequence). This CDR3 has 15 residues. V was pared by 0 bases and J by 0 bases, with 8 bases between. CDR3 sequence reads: CATSRDYQVNTEAFF. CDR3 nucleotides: TGTGCCACCAGCAGAGATTACCAGGTGAACACTGAAGCTTTCTTT.

The CDR3 nucleotides read TGTGCATGGGCATGGGCTAGCGGGAGGGGCTACGAGCAGTACTTC. This gives the protein CAWAWASGRGYEQYF. The V gene is TRBV30, the J gene TRBJ2-7, with 12 bases matching TRBD2. Germline CDR1 GTSNPN, CDR2 SVGIG (reference sequence). The CDR3 contains 15 residues.

Here the CDR3 reads CASRPGLAGEDEQYF. CDR3 DNA sequence: TGTGCCAGCAGACCTGGGCTAGCGGGGGAGGACGAGCAGTACTTC. The V call is TRBV2, the J call TRBJ2-7; 10 bases line up with TRBD2. The CDR3 runs to 15 residues. V gave up 6 bases and J gave up 5 bases; unmatched junction bases: 10. From germline, CDR1 is SNHLY and CDR2 FYNNEI.

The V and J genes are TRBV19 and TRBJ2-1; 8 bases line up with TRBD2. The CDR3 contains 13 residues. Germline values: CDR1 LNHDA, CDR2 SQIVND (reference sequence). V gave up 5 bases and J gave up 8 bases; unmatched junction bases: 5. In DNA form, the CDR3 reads TGTGCCAGTAGTCTCCTAGCGGGCTATGAGCAGTTCTTC. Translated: CASSLLAGYEQFF.

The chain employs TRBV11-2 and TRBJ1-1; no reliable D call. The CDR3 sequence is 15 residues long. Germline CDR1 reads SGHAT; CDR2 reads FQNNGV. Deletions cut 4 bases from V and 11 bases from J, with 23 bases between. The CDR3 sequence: CASSSSPRGSVSAFF. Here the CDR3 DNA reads TGTGCCAGCAGCTCAAGTCCTCGAGGTTCGGTATCCGCTTTCTTT.

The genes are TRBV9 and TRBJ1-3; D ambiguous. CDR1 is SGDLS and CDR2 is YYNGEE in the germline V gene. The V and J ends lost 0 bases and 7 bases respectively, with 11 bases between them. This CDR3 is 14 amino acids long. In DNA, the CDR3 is TGTGCCAGCAGCGTAGACCTATCGCGGAACACCATATATTTT. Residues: CASSVDLSRNTIYF.

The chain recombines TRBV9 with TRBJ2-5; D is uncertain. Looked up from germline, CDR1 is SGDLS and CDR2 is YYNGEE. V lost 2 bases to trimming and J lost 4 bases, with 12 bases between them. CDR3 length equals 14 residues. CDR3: CASSVTGWRETQYF. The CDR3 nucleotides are TGTGCCAGCAGCGTGACGGGTTGGAGAGAGACCCAGTACTTC.

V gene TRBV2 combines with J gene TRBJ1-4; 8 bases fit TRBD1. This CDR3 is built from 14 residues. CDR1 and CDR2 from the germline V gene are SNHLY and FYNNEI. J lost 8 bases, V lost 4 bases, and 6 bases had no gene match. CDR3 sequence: CASSADRGTEKLFF. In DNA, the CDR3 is TGTGCCAGCAGTGCAGACAGGGGCACCGAAAAACTGTTTTTT. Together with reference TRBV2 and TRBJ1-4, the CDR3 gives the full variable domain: EPEVTQTPSHQVTQMGQEVILRCVPISNHLYFYWYRQILGQKVEFLVSFYNNEISEKSEIFDDQFSVERPDGSNFTLKIRSTKLEDSAMYFCASSADRGTEKLFFGSGTQLSVL.

The CDR3 DNA is TGTGCCTGGAGTGAATTGACAGGGGAATCACCCCTCCACTTT. Translation gives CAWSELTGESPLHF. The chain couples TRBV30 to TRBJ1-6; 8 bases are shared with TRBD1. Germline CDR1 reads GTSNPN; CDR2 reads SVGIG (reference sequence). This CDR3 contains 14 residues. V lost 1 base, J lost 10 bases, and 6 bases stayed unmatched.

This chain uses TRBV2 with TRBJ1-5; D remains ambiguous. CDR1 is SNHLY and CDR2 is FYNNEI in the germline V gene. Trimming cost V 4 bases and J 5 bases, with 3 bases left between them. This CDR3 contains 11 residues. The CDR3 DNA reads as TGTGCCAGCAGTGCGGATCAGCCCCAGCATTTT. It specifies CASSADQPQHF.

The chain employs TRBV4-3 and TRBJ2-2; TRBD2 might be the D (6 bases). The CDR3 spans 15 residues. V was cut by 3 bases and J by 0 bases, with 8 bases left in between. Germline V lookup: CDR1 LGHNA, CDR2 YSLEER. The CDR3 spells CASSQGLANTGELFF. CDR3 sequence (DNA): TGCGCCAGCAGCCAGGGACTGGCGAACACCGGGGAGCTGTTTTTT.